This is a list of T cell receptor beta chains from one sample in a study of CD8 T cells in Susac syndrome. MiXCR was run by TCRdb on the immunoSEQ multiplex PCR reads, yielding one entry per CDR3 protein. The repertoire holds about 100,000 distinct CDR3 sequences, with 80% to 95% as singletons. Input material: CD8+ T cells from PBMCs. Source of these receptors: a human donor in good health. CDR3s include the opening cysteine and the closing phenylalanine or tryptophan. D genes are given only for firm matches. Some rows mark clone size as missing; the rest say once, few, many or name a class of expanded clone.

size: -
V: TRBV20-1
D: -
J: TRBJ1-1
CDR3: CSAPWTGGTEAFF
DNA: TGCAGTGCTCCCTGGACGGGGGGGACTGAAGCTTTCTTT

size: once
V: TRBV12-3/TRBV12-4
D: TRBD1
J: TRBJ2-1
CDR3: CASSLGPGTGYNEQFF
DNA: TGTGCCAGCAGTTTGGGGCCCGGGACAGGATACAATGAGCAGTTCTTC

size: -
V: TRBV6-5
D: -
J: TRBJ2-7
CDR3: CASSYGPKYEQYF
DNA: TGTGCCAGCAGTTACGGTCCAAAGTACGAGCAGTACTTC

size: -
V: TRBV14
D: TRBD1
J: TRBJ1-1
CDR3: CASSQGTGGTEAFF
DNA: TGTGCCAGCAGCCAAGGGACAGGAGGAACTGAAGCTTTCTTT

size: -
V: TRBV23-1
D: TRBD2
J: TRBJ2-2
CDR3: CASSPSGGHTGELFF
DNA: TGCGCCAGCAGTCCCAGCGGGGGCCACACCGGGGAGCTGTTTTTT

size: -
V: TRBV3-1
D: TRBD2
J: TRBJ2-1
CDR3: CASTLRPGTSGEQFF
DNA: TGTGCCAGCACACTGAGACCCGGGACTAGCGGGGAGCAGTTCTTC

size: -
V: TRBV5-6
D: TRBD1
J: TRBJ2-1
CDR3: CASSWGQDSYNEQFF
DNA: TGTGCCAGCAGCTGGGGACAGGATTCCTACAATGAGCAGTTCTTC

size: -
V: TRBV5-6
D: -
J: TRBJ2-3
CDR3: CASSLGLGDTQYF
DNA: TGTGCCAGCAGCTTGGGACTGGGGGATACGCAGTATTTT

size: -
V: TRBV15
D: -
J: TRBJ1-2
CDR3: CATSGSGSGYTF
DNA: TGTGCCACCAGCGGTAGCGGGAGCGGCTACACCTTC

size: -
V: TRBV24-1
D: -
J: TRBJ2-5
CDR3: CATSDLRAVQETQYF
DNA: TGTGCCACCAGTGATTTAAGGGCAGTCCAAGAGACCCAGTACTTC

size: -
V: TRBV29-1
D: TRBD1
J: TRBJ1-1
CDR3: CSGLGQLNTEAFF
DNA: TGCAGCGGCCTGGGACAGTTGAACACTGAAGCTTTCTTT

size: -
V: TRBV7-9
D: -
J: TRBJ2-7
CDR3: CASSNRDGYEQYF
DNA: TGTGCCAGCAGCAACCGGGACGGCTACGAGCAGTACTTC

size: -
V: TRBV28
D: TRBD1
J: TRBJ2-7
CDR3: CASSRTGFYEQYF
DNA: TGTGCCAGCAGCCGGACAGGGTTTTACGAGCAGTACTTC

size: -
V: TRBV5-6
D: -
J: TRBJ2-6
CDR3: CASSPQGGSGANVLTF
DNA: TGTGCCAGCAGCCCCCAGGGGGGCTCTGGGGCCAACGTCCTGACTTTC

size: -
V: TRBV3-1
D: TRBD2
J: TRBJ2-1
CDR3: CASTITGTSSEQFF
DNA: TGTGCCAGCACGATAACCGGGACTAGCTCTGAGCAGTTCTTC

size: -
V: TRBV4-1
D: TRBD2
J: TRBJ2-7
CDR3: CASSQDVKRGGAYEQYF
DNA: TGCGCCAGCAGCCAAGATGTAAAGCGGGGTGGAGCCTACGAGCAGTACTTC

size: -
V: TRBV2
D: TRBD1
J: TRBJ2-7
CDR3: CASSKDRVVYEQYF
DNA: TGTGCCAGCAGCAAGGACAGGGTCGTGTACGAGCAGTACTTC

size: -
V: TRBV6-2/TRBV6-3
D: -
J: TRBJ1-4
CDR3: CASSPPGTLFNEKLFF
DNA: TGTGCCAGCAGTCCGCCGGGGACACTCTTTAATGAAAAACTGTTTTTT

size: -
V: TRBV3-1
D: -
J: TRBJ2-7
CDR3: CASSQGVGAYEQYF
DNA: TGTGCCAGCAGCCAAGGGGTAGGGGCCTACGAGCAGTACTTC

size: once
V: TRBV28
D: -
J: TRBJ1-5
CDR3: CASGAPYPNQPQHF
DNA: TGTGCCAGCGGAGCACCCTACCCCAATCAGCCCCAGCATTTT

size: -
V: TRBV27
D: -
J: TRBJ2-7
CDR3: CASSLHGTAGQYF
DNA: TGTGCCAGCAGTTTGCATGGGACCGCAGGGCAGTACTTC

size: -
V: TRBV27
D: -
J: TRBJ2-7
CDR3: CASRGTWGPSYEQYF
DNA: TGTGCCAGCAGGGGGACATGGGGGCCCTCCTACGAGCAGTACTTC

size: -
V: TRBV29-1
D: -
J: TRBJ2-5
CDR3: CSVGLPKTQYF
DNA: TGCAGCGTTGGACTTCCTAAGACCCAGTACTTC

size: -
V: TRBV9
D: -
J: TRBJ2-2
CDR3: CASSVPNTGELFF
DNA: TGTGCCAGCAGCGTACCGAACACCGGGGAGCTGTTTTTT

size: once
V: TRBV5-1
D: -
J: TRBJ1-6
CDR3: CASSSLQFGRTNSPLHF
DNA: TGCGCCAGCAGCTCACTACAATTCGGACGGACTAATTCACCCCTCCACTTT

size: -
V: TRBV27
D: -
J: TRBJ2-4
CDR3: CASSGTRAAKNIQYF
DNA: TGTGCCAGCAGTGGAACCCGGGCCGCCAAAAACATTCAGTACTTC

size: -
V: TRBV7-6
D: -
J: TRBJ1-1
CDR3: CASSLQENTEAFF
DNA: TGTGCCAGCAGCTTGCAGGAAAACACTGAAGCTTTCTTT

size: -
V: TRBV2
D: TRBD1
J: TRBJ2-7
CDR3: CASSEGQASYEQYF
DNA: TGTGCCAGCAGTGAGGGACAGGCGTCCTACGAGCAGTACTTC

size: -
V: TRBV27
D: -
J: TRBJ1-5
CDR3: CASSPIPGLRGNQPQHF
DNA: TGTGCCAGCAGTCCGATACCGGGCCTCCGAGGCAATCAGCCCCAGCATTTT

size: -
V: TRBV29-1
D: TRBD1
J: TRBJ1-5
CDR3: CSALGGAGQPQHF
DNA: TGCAGCGCCTTAGGGGGCGCGGGTCAGCCCCAGCATTTT

size: -
V: TRBV5-4
D: TRBD1
J: TRBJ1-1
CDR3: CASRGQGRNTEAFF
DNA: TGTGCCAGCAGGGGACAGGGGAGAAATACTGAAGCTTTCTTT

size: -
V: TRBV6-5
D: -
J: TRBJ1-4
CDR3: CASSYSVGDTAGEKLFF
DNA: TGTGCCAGCAGTTACTCGGTGGGCGATACGGCGGGTGAAAAACTGTTTTTT

size: -
V: TRBV29-1
D: -
J: TRBJ1-1
CDR3: CSVERGWSTEAFF
DNA: TGCAGCGTTGAGAGGGGATGGAGCACTGAAGCTTTCTTT

size: once
V: TRBV27
D: -
J: TRBJ1-6
CDR3: CASSPGVLNSPLHF
DNA: TGTGCCAGCAGTCCAGGGGTCCTCAATTCACCCCTCCACTTT

size: -
V: TRBV20-1
D: -
J: TRBJ2-7
CDR3: CSAVGGQSTYEQYF
DNA: TGCAGTGCCGTGGGGGGACAGTCTACCTACGAGCAGTACTTC

size: -
V: TRBV29-1
D: -
J: TRBJ2-3
CDR3: CSVGEAGQLTDTQYF
DNA: TGCAGCGTGGGGGAGGCGGGGCAGCTCACAGATACGCAGTATTTT

size: -
V: TRBV27
D: TRBD1
J: TRBJ2-7
CDR3: CASFPSGTGTNEQYF
DNA: TGTGCCAGCTTTCCCTCTGGGACAGGGACCAACGAGCAGTACTTC

size: -
V: TRBV4-2
D: -
J: TRBJ2-2
CDR3: CASSPDGLAGELFF
DNA: TGTGCCAGCAGCCCAGATGGACTGGCCGGGGAGCTGTTTTTT

size: -
V: TRBV5-1
D: TRBD1
J: TRBJ2-3
CDR3: CASRSPGTGVTDTQYF
DNA: TGCGCCAGCAGATCTCCCGGGACAGGGGTCACAGATACGCAGTATTTT

size: -
V: TRBV24-1
D: -
J: TRBJ2-5
CDR3: CATSDSTIGETQYF
DNA: TGTGCCACCAGTGATTCTACCATAGGAGAGACCCAGTACTTC

size: -
V: TRBV19
D: -
J: TRBJ1-1
CDR3: CASSPSSTFEAFF
DNA: TGTGCCAGTAGTCCCAGCTCGACGTTTGAAGCTTTCTTT

size: -
V: TRBV3-1
D: TRBD2
J: TRBJ2-7
CDR3: CASSLIGLAYEQYF
DNA: TGTGCCAGCAGTCTTATAGGACTAGCCTACGAGCAGTACTTC

size: few
V: TRBV14
D: -
J: TRBJ1-1
CDR3: CASSQGLGTEAFF
DNA: TGTGCCAGCAGCCAAGGACTGGGGACTGAAGCTTTCTTT

size: -
V: TRBV5-5
D: TRBD1
J: TRBJ2-1
CDR3: CASSFEGQLYNEQFF
DNA: TGTGCCAGCAGCTTCGAGGGACAGCTTTACAATGAGCAGTTCTTC

size: -
V: TRBV7-8
D: -
J: TRBJ1-2
CDR3: CASSLGTANYGYTF
DNA: TGTGCCAGCAGCTTAGGTACAGCGAACTATGGCTACACCTTC

size: -
V: TRBV7-9
D: -
J: TRBJ2-3
CDR3: CASSLEGWDTQYF
DNA: TGTGCCAGCAGCTTAGAAGGGTGGGATACGCAGTATTTT